The 24 T cell receptor delta chains below all came from one sample that was sequenced in a study of γδ T cells in repeated Plasmodium falciparum infection. TCRdb re-called clones from the multiplex PCR reads using CATT. The sample shows about 57,000 delta-chain clones, approximately 1.5% of them seen only once. Vgamma9/Vdelta2+ and Vdelta2-negative gammadelta T cells were flow-sorted from PBMC for bulk sequencing. Sequencing used gamma-delta T cells from blood. The receptors derive from a pool of human donors (malaria-infected and uninfected, not separated).

Many counts were recorded for this clone. The protein recorded in TCRdb matches a much larger clone and deviates from this DNA's translation at residue 14, suggesting a read error; the protein here is obtained by translating the DNA. The J gene is TRDJ1, the V gene TRDV1, with 8 bases fitting TRDD3. This CDR3 contains 18 residues. The germline gives CDR1 TSWWSYY, CDR2 QGS. Trimming took 3 bases from V and 7 from J; bases not matched to a gene: 19. CDR3 DNA: TGTGCTCTTGGGGACCCCCTCGGTTCTTTACTGGGGGCCGTTAAACTCATCTTT. Protein sequence: CALGDPLGSLLGAVKLIF.

This clone has ten or more counts. This probably arose from a read error, given a far larger clone one base away. Within the sample, other DNA sequences also encode this same CDR3. The chain joins TRDV2 to TRDJ1; no firm D call. Germline CDR1 reads GEAIGNYY; CDR2 reads EKD. The CDR3 contains 16 residues. The CDR3 bases are TGTGCCTGTGACCAATGCCGCCCCTCCAAGCCCGATAAGCTCATCTTT. The encoded protein is CACDQCRPSKPDKLIF.

This clone showed up many times. This rearrangement joins TRDV1 to TRDJ1, with 13 bases lining up with TRDD3. This CDR3 is built from 22 residues. Germline loops: CDR1 TSWWSYY, CDR2 QGS. Trimming at V came to 0 bases and at J to 0 bases, leaving 16 bases not matched to a gene. In DNA form, the CDR3 reads TGTGCTCTTGGGGAACTAATACCTCCGATAGTACTGGGGGATACGCACACCGATAAACTCATCTTT. Translated: CALGELIPPIVLGDTHTDKLIF.

With respect to this clone: TCRdb lists the protein of a much larger clone for this DNA, which differs at residue 20, so this is likely a read error; the protein given here is translated from the DNA itself. TRDV1 is the V gene, and the J gene was not called; the listed D gene, TRDD3, was not tested against the DNA. Germline CDR1 and CDR2: TSWWSYY and QGS. This CDR3 has 22 residues. The CDR3 is CALGEPDASYKTGDSRGDKPIF. The CDR3 bases are TGTGCTCTTGGGGAACCCGACGCTTCCTACAAAACTGGGGACTCTCGGGGCGATAAACCCATCTTT.

As to this clone: TCRdb records a much larger clone's protein for this DNA, with a difference at residue 10 that likely arises from a read error; the protein given is the translation of the DNA. The V gene is TRDV1, the J gene TRDJ1; 7 nucleotides align to TRDD3. The CDR3 is 20 amino acids. CDR1 and CDR2 from the germline V gene are TSWWSYY and QGS. V gave up 0 bases and J gave up 0 bases; unmatched junction bases: 16. The CDR3 DNA is TGTGCTCTTGGGGAACTCTCGGAATACTTGGGGATAGGGTACACCGATAAACTCATCTTT. It encodes CALGELSEYLGIGYTDKLIF.

In the case of this clone: A single base is all that separates this from a far larger clone, so a read error is likely. This same CDR3 is encoded by further DNA sequences in the sample. The V gene is TRAV38-2/DV8, the J gene TRDJ1, with D hard to call. Here the J gene came from matching the DNA to germline, since TCRdb omits it. CDR1 is TSESDYY, CDR2 QEAYKQQN, per germline. Trimming cost V 4 bases and J 5 bases, with 36 bases left between them. CDR3 size: 21 residues. Written as DNA, the CDR3 is TGTGCTTATAGGGGCCCTCCCACTTCTAGGGGTAAATCGAGTGTGGAAGATAAACTCATCTTT. This sequence encodes CAYRGPPTSRGKSSVEDKLIF.

This clone has only a few counts. A far larger clone is one base from this, pointing to a likely read error. Other DNA sequences in this specimen translate into the identical CDR3. The chain has TRDV1 and TRDJ1, with TRDD3 matching over 9 bases. Germline matching of the DNA provided the J gene here, since TCRdb leaves it blank. Germline V lookup: CDR1 TSWWSYY, CDR2 QGS. The CDR3 consists of 23 residues. J lost 0 bases, V lost 3 bases, and 26 bases had no gene match. CDR3 sequence (DNA): TGTGCTCTTGGGGAGACCGTCCTGCCTTCCGCGATGGGGATACGCGCTAACACCGATAAACTCATCTTT. It specifies CALGETVLPSAMGIRANTDKLIF.

The table lists this clone with many counts. TCRdb's protein, taken from a much larger clone, differs from this DNA's translation at residue 17, likely owing to a read error; the protein displayed comes from the DNA. The J segment was not called; the V segment is TRDV2; the D segment call TRDD3 is taken from the table without a DNA check. The CDR3 sequence is 19 residues long. CDR1 is GEAIGNYY, CDR2 EKD, per germline. The CDR3 loop is CACDTLLGDTPRYTDKPIF. As DNA, the CDR3 is TGTGCCTGTGACACCTTACTGGGGGATACGCCCCGATACACCGATAAACCCATCTTT.

This clone occurred many times. A far larger clone is just one base off, so this is likely a read error. Other DNA variants within this sample encode the same CDR3. The genes are TRDV1 and TRDJ1; 8 positions agree with TRDD3. The CDR3 contains 22 residues. Germline assignment: CDR1 TSWWSYY and CDR2 QGS. The CDR3: CALEAPPSHTGGRQLYTDKLIF. Here the CDR3 DNA reads TGTGCTCTTGAGGCCCCGCCGTCCCATACTGGGGGCCGACAACTGTACACCGATAAACTCATTTTT.

This clone has more than one count but fewer than ten. A far larger clone is one base from this, pointing to a likely read error. In the same sample, other DNA sequences code for this CDR3. This chain joins TRDV3 and TRDJ1, with 9 bases matching TRDD3. Germline loops: CDR1 TVYSNPD, CDR2 GDNSRS (reference sequence). The trim removed 2 bases at V and 0 bases at J, leaving 19 bases unmatched. The CDR3 consists of 19 residues. CDR3 nucleotides: TGTGCCTTTTTTCGAGGGCCGTACTGGGGGACCTTGTACACCGATAAACTCATCTTT. Protein product: CAFFRGPYWGTLYTDKLIF.

This clone has only a few counts. A far larger clone differs by one base, so this is likely a read error. The same CDR3 arises from other DNA sequences in this sample as well. This chain joins TRDV1 and TRDJ1; possible D gene TRDD3, 6 bases. No J segment appears in TCRdb, so it was assigned here by matching the sequence to germline. Germline-derived CDR1 and CDR2 are TSWWSYY and QGS. V was shortened by 5 bases and J by 0 bases, with 40 bases between the two germline ends. The CDR3 length is 24 residues. CDR3 protein: CALGTLRRGAIPVSVLGDTDKLIF. CDR3 sequence (DNA): TGTGCTCTTGGGACCCTCCGGAGGGGAGCAATTCCTGTTTCTGTACTGGGTGACACCGATAAACTCATCTTT.

Regarding this clone: This is likely an artifact of a read error, given a far larger clone one base away. Distinct nucleotide sequences in the sample also encode this CDR3. The chain carries TRDV1 and TRDJ1, with 8 nucleotides matching TRDD2. Trimming took 2 bases from V and 10 from J; bases not matched to a gene: 18. This CDR3 has 17 residues. Germline CDR1 and CDR2: TSWWSYY and QGS. CDR3 sequence reads: CALGETSYLPQEGGLIF. The CDR3 nucleotides read TGTGCTCTTGGGGAAACTTCCTACCTCCCGCAAGAAGGTGGACTCATCTTT.

This clone was counted only a few times. This DNA's translation and the protein TCRdb lists, from a much larger clone, do not match at residue 12, likely due to a read error; the protein shown is translated from the DNA. No J gene was assigned, while the V gene was called as TRDV2; the table assigns TRDD3, which was not confirmed against the DNA. This CDR3 has 14 residues. CDR1 is GEAIGNYY, CDR2 EKD, per germline. The CDR3 region has the DNA TGTGCCTGTGACCCCGCCGGGAATACCGATAAACACATCTTT. It translates to CACDPAGNTDKHIF.

Turning to this clone: A read error is the likely source, as a far larger clone sits one nucleotide away. Other DNA sequences of this sample code for an identical CDR3. V gene TRDV2 combines with J gene TRDJ1, with 8 bases identical to TRDD3. TCRdb supplies no J gene; here it was assigned by aligning the nucleotide sequence to germline. Germline CDR1 is GEAIGNYY and CDR2 is EKD. The V and J ends lost 3 bases and 0 bases, in that order; junction bases with no gene match: 20. This CDR3 region has 20 residues. The CDR3 sequence: CACDAEGGLYWGSYTDKLIF. The CDR3 DNA follows: TGTGCCTGTGACGCGGAAGGGGGACTATACTGGGGGTCCTACACCGATAAACTCATCTTT.

This clone was detected many times. The chain employs TRDV1 and TRDJ1, with D possibly TRDD3 on 6 matching bases. The CDR3 length is 27 residues. Per germline, CDR1 TSWWSYY and CDR2 QGS. The V and J ends lost 1 base and 2 bases respectively, with 47 bases between them. Here the CDR3 reads CALGEPVSYKLTHTIWWHTWGTDKLIF. DNA of the CDR3: TGTGCTCTTGGGGAACCTGTCTCCTATAAACTCACTCATACTATCTGGTGGCACACATGGGGGACCGATAAACTCATCTTT.

This clone showed up just a few times. This likely traces to a read error, being one base from a far larger clone. The sample contains more than one DNA sequence encoding this CDR3. CDR3 amino acids: CASRRMSAYLYTDKLIF. For the CDR3, the DNA is TGTGCCTCACGCCGAATGTCCGCCTACCTATACACCGATAAACTCATCTTC. The genes are TRDV3 and TRDJ1; the D gene is possibly TRDD2 (5 bases). The V gene's germline CDR1 is TVYSNPD and CDR2 GDNSRS (reference sequence). The length of the CDR3 is 17 residues.

This clone has a handful of counts. The likely explanation is a read error, given a far larger clone one base away. The sample carries other DNA sequences with the same CDR3. The genes are TRDV2 and TRDJ1; 12 bases are a match to TRDD3. The CDR3 spans 17 residues. With 3 bases clipped from V and 8 bases from J, the junction kept 15 bases outside the gene matches. Per germline, CDR1 GEAIGNYY and CDR2 EKD. The CDR3 coding sequence is TGTGCCTGTGACCGTTTACTGGGGGATACTGGGGTCGACAAACTCATCTTT. Its translation: CACDRLLGDTGVDKLIF.

This clone was counted at least ten times. The protein held in TCRdb is that of a much larger clone and does not match this DNA's translation at residue 9, likely because of a read error; the protein shown is translated from the DNA. The chain uses TRDV1 and TRDJ1; D is possibly TRDD3 (5 bases). Germline values: CDR1 TSWWSYY, CDR2 QGS. V lost 2 bases to trimming and J lost 1 base, with 17 bases between them. This CDR3 has 17 amino acids. CDR3 sequence (DNA): TGTGCTCTTGGGGAAAATGGGGACTGTACACTCACCGATAAACTCATCTTT. Translating it yields CALGENGDCTLTDKLIF.

In this sample, this clone turned up many times. The TCRdb record carries a much larger clone's protein, which differs from this DNA's translation at residue 3; a read error is the likely cause, and the protein listed here is the DNA translation. The chain recombines TRAV38-2/DV8 with TRDJ1; perhaps TRDD2 as D (5 bases). This CDR3 has 16 amino acids. Germline CDR1 TSESDYY, CDR2 QEAYKQQN. CDR3 DNA: TGTGCTTGTAGGAGGAAACCTACGAAGTACACCGATAAACTCATCTTT. Its translation is CACRRKPTKYTDKLIF.

About this clone: A far larger clone is just one base off, so this is likely a read error. This sample also contains other DNA sequences that code for the same CDR3. The chain combines TRDV1 with TRDJ1, with 8 positions matching TRDD2. The J gene was missing in TCRdb and was found by matching the end of the DNA to germline. The V gene's germline CDR1 is TSWWSYY and CDR2 QGS. The CDR3 runs 18 residues. V shed 2 bases and J 0 bases; nucleotides not matched to a gene: 11. Here the CDR3 reads CALGEFFLLSRNTDKLIF. Written as DNA, the CDR3 is TGTGCTCTTGGGGAATTCTTCCTACTTAGCCGTAACACCGATAAACTCATCTTT.

This clone was counted ten times or more. Only one base separates this from a far larger clonotype, so it likely reflects a read error. The same CDR3 is also encoded by other DNA sequences in this sample. The gene calls are TRDV2 and TRDJ1; 9 positions match TRDD3. Losses at the gene ends were 7 bases for V and 3 bases for J; bases not matched to a gene: 17. The CDR3 contains 17 residues. Germline CDR1 is GEAIGNYY and CDR2 is EKD. The DNA of the CDR3 is TGTGCCTGCGACCCATCACGCACGGGGGGATACCCCGATAAACTCATCTTT. This codes for CACDPSRTGGYPDKLIF.

This clone was seen only a few times. Since a far larger clone is one base different, this is likely a read error. Other nucleotide sequences in the sample specify the same CDR3. The chain employs TRDV1 and TRDJ1; tentative D call: TRDD3 (6 bases). V gave up 3 bases and J gave up 4 bases, with 21 bases separating them. CDR1 and CDR2 (germline): TSWWSYY, QGS. This CDR3 has 17 residues. The CDR3 loop is CALGDTFQGGYNDKLIF. Written as DNA, the CDR3 is TGTGCTCTTGGGGATACATTCCAGGGAGGATACAACGATAAACTCATCTTT.

This clone came up a few times. The V gene is TRDV2, the J gene TRDJ3; D is perhaps TRDD3 (5 bases). TCRdb leaves out the J gene; it was filled in here by matching the DNA to germline. Germline values: CDR1 GEAIGNYY, CDR2 EKD. This CDR3 comprises 17 residues. The germline V and J ends were trimmed by 2 bases and 6 bases, with 16 bases remaining between them. CDR3 DNA sequence: TGTGCCTGTGACAGAATTACTGGTTCGGTGGACACCCGACAGATGTTTTTC. It encodes CACDRITGSVDTRQMFF.

This clone was detected ten times or more. This DNA translates differently at residue 7 from the TCRdb protein, which is that of a much larger clone; a read error is likely, and the protein shown is the DNA's own translation. The V gene is TRDV3, the J gene TRDJ1, with D perhaps matching TRDD2 (5 bases). No J segment appears in TCRdb, so it was assigned here by matching the sequence to germline. Between the trimmed V and J ends, which lost 1 base and 3 bases, there was a span of 9 bases. The germline gives CDR1 TVYSNPD, CDR2 GDNSRS (reference sequence). This CDR3 is built from 12 residues. As DNA, the CDR3 is TGTGCCTTTAAACCCTACGCCGATAAACTCATCTTT. Translation: CAFKPYADKLIF.